Listed here are 18 T cell receptor beta chains from one sample, sequenced in a study of T cells in women clearing cervical HPV infection. Assay: immunoSEQ multiplex PCR; the TCRdb copy retains only in-frame clones and omits some. This sample's clone table lists about 39,000 clones. The sample comprised blood buffy coat. Source of these receptors: a woman between 18 and 75 years old with a cervical HPV16 infection that either progressed to CIN3+ or cleared (not recorded which).

Regarding this clone: At one end, the junction sequence differs from germline, possibly due to a read error. Sequencing ends 3 residues short of the CDR3 end; the germline J gene provides the rest. The rearrangement uses TRBV4-2 and TRBJ2-2, with 8 bases fitting TRBD2. The CDR3 is 15 residues long. Germline loops: CDR1 LGHNA, CDR2 YNFKEQ. CDR3 DNA (partial): TGCGCCAGCAGGGCCCGGGGGGGCGACACCGGGGAG. Translated: CASRARGGDTGE. The full CDR3 protein reads CASRARGGDTGELFF.

A note on this clone: The sequenced fragment ends 3 residues before the CDR3 boundary, so the rest is inferred from the germline J gene. This CDR3 is also generated by other DNA sequences in the sample. This chain joins TRBV10-3 and TRBJ2-3; D ambiguous. Per the germline V gene, CDR1 is ENHRY and CDR2 is SYGVKD. The V gene lost 7 bases and the J gene lost 3 bases, with 8 bases spanning the gap. There are 12 residues in the CDR3. CDR3 sequence: CAINNYTDTQYF. CDR3 DNA (partial): TGTGCCATCAATAACTATACAGATACG.

As concerns this clone: The CDR3 end is not reached by the read, which stops 3 residues before it; the germline J gene fills it in. The gene calls are TRBV7-2 and TRBJ1-1, with unresolved D. Germline loops: CDR1 SGHTA, CDR2 FQGNSA. V shed 4 bases and J shed 6 bases, with 15 bases lying between them. The CDR3 covers 14 residues. The CDR3 sequence is CASSSQTGSAEAFF. The CDR3 DNA, read in part, is TGTGCCAGCAGCTCCCAGACGGGGAGTGCTGAA.

About this clone itself: The CDR3 extends 3 residues past the end of the read, so its final part is completed from the germline J gene. This rearrangement joins TRBV9 to TRBJ2-6; 10 nucleotides match TRBD1. Unmatched junction bases numbered 8, after V lost 2 bases and J lost 0 bases. Germline CDR1 is SGDLS and CDR2 is YYNGEE. The CDR3 extends over 19 amino acids. The CDR3 spells CASSVLPGQGLSGANVLTF. The part of the CDR3 DNA that was read is TGTGCCAGCAGCGTCTTACCGGGACAGGGGCTCTCTGGGGCCAACGTC.

This clone ranks as medium-sized (0.01 to 0.1%) in terms of frequency. The CDR3 is cut off 3 residues early in the read; its end comes from the germline J gene. The chain links TRBV29-1 to TRBJ1-1; 7 positions agree with TRBD1. This CDR3 has 15 residues. The germline V gene encodes CDR1 SQVTM and CDR2 ANQGSEA. Trimming cost V 5 bases and J 0 bases; bases outside gene matches: 9. The DNA read from the CDR3 is TGCAGCGTTACTGGACAGGTACTCATGAACACTGAA. This gives the protein CSVTGQVLMNTE. The whole CDR3 sequence is CSVTGQVLMNTEAFF.

Concerning this clone itself: Coverage ceases 3 residues before the CDR3 finishes, and the germline J gene fills in the end. This chain links TRBV14 with TRBJ1-2, with a possible D match to TRBD1 (5 bases). Germline V CDR1 and CDR2: SGHDN, FVKESK. There are 15 residues in the CDR3. Incomplete CDR3 DNA: TGTGCCAGCAGCCAACCGGGACTTTCCTACAATGAC. This encodes CASSQPGLSYND. The whole CDR3 sequence reads CASSQPGLSYNDYTF. Drawing the rest from reference TRBV14 and TRBJ1-2, the complete variable domain is EAGVTQFPSHSVIEKGQTVTLRCDPISGHDNLYWYRRVMGKEIKFLLHFVKESKQDESGMPNNRFLAERTGGTYSTLKVQPAELEDSGVYFCASSQPGLSYNDYTFGSGTRLTVV.

As concerns this clone: The observed sequence ends 3 residues before the CDR3 terminus, with the missing tail filled in from the germline J gene. The rearrangement uses TRBV19 and TRBJ1-4; D is uncertain. The germline gives CDR1 LNHDA, CDR2 SQIVND (reference sequence). V dropped 10 bases and J dropped 8 bases, with 17 bases sitting between them. This CDR3 has 13 amino acids. The CDR3 here is CATSDMFKEKLFF. The CDR3 DNA, read in part, is TGTGCCACTTCCGACATGTTTAAGGAAAAA. Looking up the rest from reference TRBV19 and TRBJ1-4 gives the full variable domain: DGGITQSPKYLFRKEGQNVTLSCEQNLNHDAMYWYRQDPGQGLRLIYYSQIVNDFQKGDIAEGYSVSREKKESFPLTVTSAQKNPTAFYLCATSDMFKEKLFFGSGTQLSVL.

According to its frequency, this clone is medium-sized. The CDR3 is cut off 3 residues early in the read; its end comes from the germline J gene. The chain joins TRBV5-1 to TRBJ1-6; D is perhaps TRBD1 (5 bases). Trimming took 0 bases from V and 5 from J, leaving 9 bases between them. This CDR3 contains 15 residues. The germline CDR1 and CDR2 sequences are SGHRS and YFSETQ. The CDR3 loop is CASSLDEGNNSPLHF. CDR3 DNA, as far as it was read: TGCGCCAGCAGCTTGGATGAGGGGAATAATTCACCC.

About this clone: The CDR3 extends 3 residues past the end of the read, so its final part is completed from the germline J gene. V gene TRBV2 combines with J gene TRBJ2-5; a weak D match, TRBD1 (6 bases). Germline V gene lookup returns CDR1 SNHLY and CDR2 FYNNEI. The CDR3 has 14 amino acids. V was pared by 8 bases and J by 2 bases, with 15 bases between. CDR3 DNA (partial): TGTGCCAGCGAGGCGACGGACAGTCAAGAGACC. Translation gives CASEATDSQET. The whole CDR3 sequence is CASEATDSQETQYF.

As regards this clone: The missing CDR3 end, 3 residues past where the read stops, is filled in from the germline J gene. The J gene is TRBJ1-2, the V gene TRBV5-4, with TRBD1 as a possible D gene (5 bases). Germline CDR1 and CDR2: SGHNT and YYREEE (reference sequence). This CDR3 contains 14 residues. Deletions cut 2 bases from V and 2 bases from J, with 10 bases between. The CDR3 bases that were read are TGTGCCAGCAGCTTAGACAGTAGAAACTATGGC. Protein: CASSLDSRNYG. The full CDR3 reads CASSLDSRNYGYTF.

Concerning this clone: The observed sequence ends 3 residues before the CDR3 terminus, with the missing tail filled in from the germline J gene. The V gene is TRBV6-2 or TRBV6-3, the J gene TRBJ2-4; 8 nucleotides match TRBD2. CDR3 length: 12 amino acids. Looked up from germline, CDR1 is MNHEY and CDR2 is SVGEGT. The sequenced part of the CDR3 DNA is TGTGCCAGCAGTTACCAAGGACTAGCT. Amino acids: CASSYQGLA. The whole CDR3 sequence reads CASSYQGLAQYF.

On this clone itself: The read stops 3 residues short of the end of the CDR3; the missing end is completed from the germline J gene. The V gene is TRBV18, the J gene TRBJ2-7; no firm D call. The ends were cut back, 5 bases at V and 1 base at J, with 9 bases in the middle. This CDR3 has 13 amino acids. Germline CDR1 reads KGHSH; CDR2 reads LQKENI. CDR3 bases read: TGTGCCAGCTCAATTCCGGGTTCCTACGAG. It codes for CASSIPGSYE. The complete CDR3 protein is CASSIPGSYEQYF.

With respect to this clone: The read halts 3 residues ahead of the CDR3 end, with the missing end drawn from the germline J gene. The rearrangement joins TRBV20-1 to TRBJ1-2, with D tentatively TRBD1 (6 bases). The CDR3 is 13 amino acids. V lost 5 bases and J 0 bases, leaving 10 bases between the germline ends. Germline V gene sequence: CDR1 DFQATT, CDR2 SNEGSKA (reference sequence). Here the CDR3 reads CSAPGQTNYGYTF. The CDR3 DNA, read in part, is TGCAGTGCTCCCGGACAGACTAACTATGGC.

Points on this clone: Read sequence stops 3 residues before the CDR3 end, and the germline J gene provides the missing end. The J gene is TRBJ2-3, the V gene TRBV4-2; D possibly corresponds to TRBD1 (6 bases). Trimming removed 1 base from V and 4 bases from J, with 12 bases in between. CDR3 size: 15 residues. CDR1 and CDR2 (germline): LGHNA, YNFKEQ. The sequenced part of the CDR3 DNA is TGTGCCAGCAGCCAAGGTCCTTACAGGGCAGATACG. Protein: CASSQGPYRADT. The CDR3 in its entirety is CASSQGPYRADTQYF.

About this clone: The read terminates 3 residues before the CDR3 end, so the remaining end is supplied by the germline J gene. V gene TRBV20-1 combines with J gene TRBJ2-2; TRBD1 matches at 10 bases. With 0 bases clipped from V and 5 bases from J, the junction kept 6 bases outside the gene matches. This CDR3 has 16 residues. Germline assignment: CDR1 DFQATT and CDR2 SNEGSKA (reference sequence). CDR3 in amino acids: CSARDAGTGATGELFF. The DNA read from the CDR3 is TGCAGTGCTAGAGACGCCGGGACAGGGGCAACCGGGGAG.

Incomplete CDR3 DNA: TGTGCCAGCTCAGCAAGCTCGGACAGTATCACAGATACG. This gives the protein CASSASSDSITDT. The complete CDR3 reads CASSASSDSITDTQYF. The chain links TRBV18 to TRBJ2-3; possible D gene TRBD1, 6 bases. The CDR3 end lies 3 residues beyond the end of the read and is filled in from the germline J gene. The germline CDR1 and CDR2 sequences are KGHSH and LQKENI. V gave up 5 bases and J gave up 2 bases, with 17 bases separating them. The CDR3 consists of 16 residues.

Note on this clone: The read comes to an end 3 residues before the CDR3 does, leaving the germline J gene to fill in the end. The V gene is TRBV7-3, the J gene TRBJ2-5; D is unresolved. Trimming pared 1 base from V and 3 bases from J, leaving 6 bases between. The CDR3 totals 13 residues. Germline V lookup: CDR1 SGHTA, CDR2 FQGTGA. CDR3 loop: CASSLSREETQYF. Partial CDR3 DNA: TGTGCCAGCAGCTTAAGTAGAGAAGAGACC.

For this clone: The sequenced fragment ends 3 residues before the CDR3 boundary, so the rest is inferred from the germline J gene. The chain carries TRBV20-1 and TRBJ2-3; D ambiguous. V lost 6 bases and J 0 bases, leaving 7 bases between the germline ends. The CDR3 is made up of 12 amino acids. Germline V gene sequence: CDR1 DFQATT, CDR2 SNEGSKA (reference sequence). The covered CDR3 bases are TGCAGTGCCACCGGGAGCACAGATACG. Translation gives CSATGSTDT. The full CDR3 reads CSATGSTDTQYF.